This is a list of T cell receptor beta chains from one sample in a study of T-cell reconstitution after alpha-beta-depleted transplantation in children. TCRdb independently ran MiXCR on the PCR reads; one entry per CDR3 protein. The sample consists of just over 950,000 distinct CDR3 sequences, around 30% of them appearing once. This specimen consisted of PBMCs, mostly from graft donor cells, obtained 360 days after TCRalphabeta/CD19-depleted stem cell transplant. The receptor set was obtained from a boy less than two years old who had a stem cell transplant for SCID, so the T cells may come from the graft donor. CDR3s include the opening cysteine and the closing phenylalanine or tryptophan. The order of the fields is V gene, D gene, CDR3 length, J gene, clone size, CDR3 DNA, CDR3 protein. D genes are given only for firm matches. The size of a clone is reported for some rows only, either as once, few or many, or as a class for expanded clones.

V gene: TRBV12-3/TRBV12-4
D gene: TRBD2
CDR3 length: 15
J gene: TRBJ2-1
clone size: NA
CDR3 DNA: TGTGCCAGCAGTGTTAGCGGGGGGGCGCACAATGAGCAGTTCTTC
CDR3 protein: CASSVSGGAHNEQFF

V gene: TRBV2
D gene: NA
CDR3 length: 12
J gene: TRBJ2-5
clone size: few
CDR3 DNA: TGTGCCAGCAGTAGGGTTCGAGAGACCCAGTACTTC
CDR3 protein: CASSRVRETQYF

V gene: TRBV28
D gene: TRBD2
CDR3 length: 15
J gene: TRBJ2-7
clone size: NA
CDR3 DNA: TGTGCCAGCAGGGCCCCGGGGGGTCTAGGCTACGAGCAGTACTTC
CDR3 protein: CASRAPGGLGYEQYF

V gene: TRBV4-1
D gene: NA
CDR3 length: 18
J gene: TRBJ1-1
clone size: NA
CDR3 DNA: TGCGCCAGCAGCCAACAGGAGGGCGGGCTAGGGATGAACACTGAAGCTTTCTTT
CDR3 protein: CASSQQEGGLGMNTEAFF

V gene: TRBV9
D gene: TRBD1
CDR3 length: 16
J gene: TRBJ1-6
clone size: NA
CDR3 DNA: TGTGCCAGCAGCGCTACCGGGACAGAGTATAATTCACCCCTCCACTTT
CDR3 protein: CASSATGTEYNSPLHF

V gene: TRBV10-3
D gene: NA
CDR3 length: 16
J gene: TRBJ2-3
clone size: few
CDR3 DNA: TGTGCCATCAGTGAACCTGGGGGAATATACACAGATACGCAGTATTTT
CDR3 protein: CAISEPGGIYTDTQYF

V gene: TRBV20-1
D gene: NA
CDR3 length: 18
J gene: TRBJ2-2
clone size: few
CDR3 DNA: TGCAGTGCTAGAGATTGGACCCCGAGGGCCTCCAACACCGGGGAGCTGTTTTTT
CDR3 protein: CSARDWTPRASNTGELFF

V gene: TRBV5-5
D gene: TRBD2
CDR3 length: 17
J gene: TRBJ2-5
clone size: NA
CDR3 DNA: TGTGCCAGCAGCTTGGAAGGGACTAGCGGGGGACAAGAGACCCAGTACTTC
CDR3 protein: CASSLEGTSGGQETQYF

V gene: TRBV12-3/TRBV12-4
D gene: NA
CDR3 length: 15
J gene: TRBJ2-1
clone size: few
CDR3 DNA: TGTGCCAGTCTCAAGGACCGGGGGCCTGAAGGTGAGCAGTTCTTC
CDR3 protein: CASLKDRGPEGEQFF

V gene: TRBV18
D gene: NA
CDR3 length: 13
J gene: TRBJ1-1
clone size: NA
CDR3 DNA: TGTGCCAGCTCACCATTGGCGAACACTGAAGCTTTCTTT
CDR3 protein: CASSPLANTEAFF

V gene: TRBV27
D gene: NA
CDR3 length: 12
J gene: TRBJ2-3
clone size: few
CDR3 DNA: TGTGCCAGCAGGGGGAGCGCAGATACGCAGTATTTT
CDR3 protein: CASRGSADTQYF

V gene: TRBV28
D gene: NA
CDR3 length: 15
J gene: TRBJ2-7
clone size: many
CDR3 DNA: TGTGCCAGCAGTTCCCTTCCCACCGGGACCTACGAGCAGTACTTC
CDR3 protein: CASSSLPTGTYEQYF

V gene: TRBV29-1
D gene: NA
CDR3 length: 12
J gene: TRBJ2-7
clone size: NA
CDR3 DNA: TGCAGCGTTGCGGTCTTCCAGGGGGAGCAGTACTTC
CDR3 protein: CSVAVFQGEQYF

V gene: TRBV5-1
D gene: NA
CDR3 length: 16
J gene: TRBJ2-5
clone size: NA
CDR3 DNA: TGCGCCAGCAGCGTTGATGGGTTTGGTATTAAAGAGACCCAGTACTTC
CDR3 protein: CASSVDGFGIKETQYF

V gene: TRBV3-1
D gene: NA
CDR3 length: 14
J gene: TRBJ2-7
clone size: few
CDR3 DNA: TGTGCCAGCAGCCAAGGTGGCGGTTTCTACGAGCAGTACTTC
CDR3 protein: CASSQGGGFYEQYF

V gene: TRBV12-3/TRBV12-4
D gene: NA
CDR3 length: 13
J gene: TRBJ1-2
clone size: NA
CDR3 DNA: TGTGCCAGCAGCCCCGCCTACCCTGGAGGCTACACCTTC
CDR3 protein: CASSPAYPGGYTF

V gene: TRBV4-2
D gene: TRBD1
CDR3 length: 16
J gene: TRBJ2-7
clone size: few
CDR3 DNA: TGTGCCAGCAGCCAAGACACCTCAGGGGGCTCAAGGGAGCAGTACTTC
CDR3 protein: CASSQDTSGGSREQYF

V gene: TRBV4-2
D gene: NA
CDR3 length: 17
J gene: TRBJ2-3
clone size: NA
CDR3 DNA: TGTGCCAGCAGCCTTCGAGCCGACCGGACTGTAACGGATACGCAGTATTTT
CDR3 protein: CASSLRADRTVTDTQYF

V gene: TRBV12-3/TRBV12-4
D gene: NA
CDR3 length: 17
J gene: TRBJ2-1
clone size: few
CDR3 DNA: TGTGCCAGCAGTTTAGCGCTGGGCAGGGGTTTAGGAGATGAGCAGTTCTTC
CDR3 protein: CASSLALGRGLGDEQFF

V gene: TRBV10-3
D gene: TRBD2
CDR3 length: 16
J gene: TRBJ2-7
clone size: NA
CDR3 DNA: TGTGCCATCAGTGAGTCGGGGTTAGCGGGGCTGAACGAGCAGTACTTC
CDR3 protein: CAISESGLAGLNEQYF

V gene: TRBV6-2/TRBV6-3
D gene: NA
CDR3 length: 13
J gene: TRBJ1-1
clone size: NA
CDR3 DNA: TGTGCCAGGTCCGGGACACAGAACACTGAAGCTTTCTTT
CDR3 protein: CARSGTQNTEAFF

V gene: TRBV20-1
D gene: TRBD1
CDR3 length: 15
J gene: TRBJ2-3
clone size: NA
CDR3 DNA: TGCAGTGCTGGGCGCGGGACAGGAGGCACAGATACGCAGTATTTT
CDR3 protein: CSAGRGTGGTDTQYF

V gene: TRBV12-3/TRBV12-4
D gene: TRBD2
CDR3 length: 14
J gene: TRBJ2-7
clone size: NA
CDR3 DNA: TGTGCCAGCAGTTTGTTAGCGGGGTCCTACGACCAGTACTTC
CDR3 protein: CASSLLAGSYDQYF

V gene: TRBV7-7
D gene: TRBD1
CDR3 length: 14
J gene: TRBJ2-2
clone size: few
CDR3 DNA: TGTGCCAGCGGGCGACAGGGTGGGACCGGGGAGCTGTTTTTT
CDR3 protein: CASGRQGGTGELFF

V gene: TRBV4-2
D gene: NA
CDR3 length: 17
J gene: TRBJ2-3
clone size: NA
CDR3 DNA: TGTGCCAGCAGCCAAGATCGGTCGGGTACTAGCACAGATACGCAGTATTTT
CDR3 protein: CASSQDRSGTSTDTQYF

V gene: TRBV10-3
D gene: TRBD1
CDR3 length: 17
J gene: TRBJ1-2
clone size: few
CDR3 DNA: TGTGCCATCAGTGCACCAGGACAGGGGCGTTCTAACTATGGCTACACCTTC
CDR3 protein: CAISAPGQGRSNYGYTF

V gene: TRBV25-1
D gene: NA
CDR3 length: 13
J gene: TRBJ2-1
clone size: few
CDR3 DNA: TGTGCCAGCATGGGGCCAGGCTACAATGAGCAGTTCTTC
CDR3 protein: CASMGPGYNEQFF

V gene: TRBV28
D gene: TRBD1
CDR3 length: 16
J gene: TRBJ2-3
clone size: NA
CDR3 DNA: TGTGCCAGCAGTTTAATGGGACAGACCGTCGATTCTACGCAGTATTTT
CDR3 protein: CASSLMGQTVDSTQYF

V gene: TRBV24-1
D gene: TRBD2
CDR3 length: 15
J gene: TRBJ2-1
clone size: many
CDR3 DNA: TGTGCCACCAGTGTTTTGGCGGGGGGGTTCAATGAGCAGTTCTTC
CDR3 protein: CATSVLAGGFNEQFF

V gene: TRBV6-1
D gene: NA
CDR3 length: 16
J gene: TRBJ2-7
clone size: NA
CDR3 DNA: TGTGCCAGCTCGGGGCCAAGGGGGGGCAACTCCTACGAGCAGTACTTC
CDR3 protein: CASSGPRGGNSYEQYF